This TCR beta chain comes out of a study of cytomegalovirus exposure and HLA in healthy donors. Study-wide findings and caveats: Most TCR sequences were rare, but some public TCRs occurred in many donors.

This clone is medium-sized within its sample. Its antigen is still unknown. It was healthy bone marrow donors who served as donors. Losses at the gene ends were 5 bases for V and 4 bases for J; bases not matched to a gene: 4. Germline CDR1 and CDR2: SGHTA and FQGTGA. CDR3 length equals 13 residues. The PCR ran on 60 Vbeta and 13 Jbeta primers. Produced via immunoSEQ multiplex PCR; TCRdb's table is partial and in-frame only. The sample contains about 110,000 clones, about four fifths of which appear only once. Material: PBMCs. The J gene is TRBJ2-7, the V gene TRBV7-3; 8 bases align to TRBD1. The sequence was obtained from a woman aged 50 to 60 in good health and CMV-seropositive. CDR3 DNA sequence: TGTGCCAGCAGCCCCCGACAGGGGTACGAGCAGTACTTC. This encodes CASSPRQGYEQYF.